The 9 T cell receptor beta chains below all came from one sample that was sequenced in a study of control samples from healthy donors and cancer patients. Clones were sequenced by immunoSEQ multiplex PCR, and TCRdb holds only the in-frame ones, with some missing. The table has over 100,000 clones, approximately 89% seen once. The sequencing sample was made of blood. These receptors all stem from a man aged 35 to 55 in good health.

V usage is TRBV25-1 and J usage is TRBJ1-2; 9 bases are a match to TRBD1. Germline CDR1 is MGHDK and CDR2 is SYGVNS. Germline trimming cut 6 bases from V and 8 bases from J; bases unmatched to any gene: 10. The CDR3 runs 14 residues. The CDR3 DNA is TGTGCCAGCAGAGAGACAGGGGGAGGTGACGGCTACACCTTC. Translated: CASRETGGGDGYTF.

CDR3 region: CASSPRTGENSPLHF. CDR3 in DNA: TGCGCCAGCAGCCCCCGGACAGGGGAAAATTCACCCCTCCACTTT. This chain joins TRBV5-1 and TRBJ1-6, with 9 bases matching TRBD1. V trimming: 4 bases; J trimming: 7 bases; junction bases outside the gene matches: 6. Germline V lookup: CDR1 SGHRS, CDR2 YFSETQ. The CDR3 loop spans 15 amino acids.

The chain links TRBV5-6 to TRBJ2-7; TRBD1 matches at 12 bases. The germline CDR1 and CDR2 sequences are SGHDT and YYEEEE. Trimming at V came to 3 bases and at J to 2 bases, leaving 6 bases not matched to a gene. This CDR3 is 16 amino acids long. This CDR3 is CASSCLGTGGPYEQYF. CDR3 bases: TGTGCCAGCAGCTGTCTCGGGACAGGGGGCCCCTACGAGCAGTACTTC.

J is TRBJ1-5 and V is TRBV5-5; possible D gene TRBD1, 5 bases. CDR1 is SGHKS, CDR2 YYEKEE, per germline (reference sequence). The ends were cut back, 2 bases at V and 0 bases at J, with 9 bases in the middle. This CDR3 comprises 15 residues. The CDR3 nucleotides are TGTGCCAGCAGCTTTTGGGGGGATAGCAATCAGCCCCAGCATTTT. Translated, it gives CASSFWGDSNQPQHF. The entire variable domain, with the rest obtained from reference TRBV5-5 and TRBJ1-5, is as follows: DAGVTQSPTHLIKTRGQQVTLRCSPISGHKSVSWYQQVLGQGPQFIFQYYEKEERGRGNFPDRFSARQFPNYSSELNVNALLLGDSALYLCASSFWGDSNQPQHFGDGTRLSIL.

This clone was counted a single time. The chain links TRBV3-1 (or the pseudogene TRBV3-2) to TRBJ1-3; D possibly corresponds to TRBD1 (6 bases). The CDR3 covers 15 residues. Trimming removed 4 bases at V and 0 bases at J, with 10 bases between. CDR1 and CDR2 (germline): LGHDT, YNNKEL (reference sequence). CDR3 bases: TGTGCCAGCAGCCGAACAGGGACCTCTGGAAACACCATATATTTT. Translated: CASSRTGTSGNTIYF.

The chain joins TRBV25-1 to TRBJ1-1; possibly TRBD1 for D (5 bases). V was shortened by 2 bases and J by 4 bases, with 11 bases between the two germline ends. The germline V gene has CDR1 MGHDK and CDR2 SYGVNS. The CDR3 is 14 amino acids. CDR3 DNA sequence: TGTGCCAGCAGTGAAATAAGGGGAGTCACTGAAGCTTTCTTT. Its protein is CASSEIRGVTEAFF.

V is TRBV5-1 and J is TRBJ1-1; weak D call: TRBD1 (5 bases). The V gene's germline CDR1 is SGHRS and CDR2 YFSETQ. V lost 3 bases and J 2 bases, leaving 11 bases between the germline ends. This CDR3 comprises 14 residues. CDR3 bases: TGCGCCAGCAGCTCCCAGGGATCCAACACTGAAGCTTTCTTT. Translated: CASSSQGSNTEAFF.

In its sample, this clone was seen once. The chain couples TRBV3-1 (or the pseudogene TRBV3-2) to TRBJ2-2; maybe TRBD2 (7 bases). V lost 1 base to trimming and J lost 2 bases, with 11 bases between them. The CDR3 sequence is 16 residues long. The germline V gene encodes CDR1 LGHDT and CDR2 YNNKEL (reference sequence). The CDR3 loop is CASSQVAGANTGELFF. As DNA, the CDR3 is TGTGCCAGCAGCCAAGTGGCGGGGGCAAACACCGGGGAGCTGTTTTTT.

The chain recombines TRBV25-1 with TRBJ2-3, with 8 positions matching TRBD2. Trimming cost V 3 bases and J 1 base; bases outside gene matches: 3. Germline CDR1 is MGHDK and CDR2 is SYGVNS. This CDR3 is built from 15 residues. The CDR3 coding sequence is TGTGCCAGCAGTGAGCAACTAGCGGGCACAGATACGCAGTATTTT. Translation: CASSEQLAGTDTQYF. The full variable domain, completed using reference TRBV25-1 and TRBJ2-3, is EADIYQTPRYLVIGTGKKITLECSQTMGHDKMYWYQQDPGMELHLIHYSYGVNSTEKGDLSSESTVSRIRTEHFPLTLESARPSHTSQYLCASSEQLAGTDTQYFGPGTRLTVL.